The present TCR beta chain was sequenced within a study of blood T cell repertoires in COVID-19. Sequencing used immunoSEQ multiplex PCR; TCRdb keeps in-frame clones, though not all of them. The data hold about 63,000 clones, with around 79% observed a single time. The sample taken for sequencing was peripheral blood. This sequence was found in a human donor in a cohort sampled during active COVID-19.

The CDR3 spells CAWRTEGETQYF. DNA of the CDR3: TGTGCCTGGAGGACGGAGGGGGAGACCCAGTACTTC. V and J are TRBV30 and TRBJ2-5; perhaps TRBD2 as D (6 bases). V was trimmed by 3 bases and J by 5 bases, leaving 10 bases between them. The CDR3 has 12 amino acids. Germline CDR1 and CDR2: GTSNPN and SVGIG (reference sequence).